These 26 T cell receptor beta chains were sequenced from one sample in a study of CD8+ T cells in alopecia areata. Following RNA extraction, reverse transcription yielded cDNA that acted as the sequencing template. Assay used: immunoSEQ multiplex PCR; TCRdb lists only in-frame clones, some missing. The sample consists of 150,000 to 200,000 clones, 59% of them appearing once. The source was CD4+ T cells sorted from blood, collected at week 0. The source of these receptors is a human donor with alopecia areata.

This clone was observed a handful of times. V gene TRBV29-1 combines with J gene TRBJ1-1; D call uncertain. The V gene's germline CDR1 is SQVTM and CDR2 ANQGSEA. Trimming left V 4 bases short and J 0 bases short, with 12 bases between. This CDR3 contains 14 residues. CDR3 nucleotide sequence: TGCAGCGTTGCCCTAACACCGATGAACACTGAAGCTTTCTTT. This sequence encodes CSVALTPMNTEAFF. Looking up the rest from reference TRBV29-1 and TRBJ1-1 gives the full variable domain: SAVISQKPSRDICQRGTSLTIQCQVDSQVTMMFWYRQQPGQSLTLIATANQGSEATYESGFVIDKFPISRPNLTFSTLTVSNMSPEDSSIYLCSVALTPMNTEAFFGQGTRLTVV.

The chain carries TRBV20-1 and TRBJ2-1; D remains ambiguous. This CDR3 spans 11 amino acids. Trimming pared 0 bases from V and 8 bases from J, leaving 5 bases between. The V gene's germline CDR1 is DFQATT and CDR2 SNEGSKA (reference sequence). CDR3 nucleotides: TGCAGTGCTAGAGATTACTATGAGCAGTTCTTC. Amino acid sequence: CSARDYYEQFF.

This clone was recorded a few times. V gene TRBV19 combines with J gene TRBJ1-1; D perhaps matches TRBD1 (5 bases). Germline V lookup: CDR1 LNHDA, CDR2 SQIVND (reference sequence). The CDR3 contains 14 residues. Trimming shortened V by 8 bases and J by 5 bases, and 18 bases separated the two germline ends. The CDR3 region is CASQSGGIGTEAFF. The DNA of the CDR3 is TGTGCCAGTCAGTCCGGGGGGATCGGGACTGAAGCTTTCTTT.

This rearrangement joins TRBV25-1 to TRBJ2-3; possible D gene TRBD2, 5 bases. Looked up from germline, CDR1 is MGHDK and CDR2 is SYGVNS. Trimming pared 6 bases from V and 0 bases from J, leaving 16 bases between. This CDR3 contains 16 residues. The CDR3 bases are TGTGCCAGCAGGGGCTACCGGTCGGGGAGCACAGATACGCAGTATTTT. Amino acid sequence: CASRGYRSGSTDTQYF.

The sample holds a few counts of this clone. The chain couples TRBV18 to TRBJ1-1; no clear D. Germline CDR1 reads KGHSH; CDR2 reads LQKENI. Trimming pared 8 bases from V and 0 bases from J, leaving 10 bases between. The CDR3 has 13 amino acids. CDR3 amino acids: CASARTVNTEAFF. CDR3 nucleotide sequence: TGTGCCAGCGCACGAACAGTGAACACTGAAGCTTTCTTT.

This clone was seen only a few times. This chain links TRBV12-5 with TRBJ2-1; TRBD1 or TRBD2 may be the D gene (5 bases each). Per the germline V gene, CDR1 is LGHNT and CDR2 is FRNRAP. V shed 5 bases and J shed 9 bases, with 20 bases lying between them. The CDR3 sequence is 15 residues long. For the CDR3, the DNA is TGTGCTAGTGGTGTCGGTGGGGCTAGCAACGGTGAGCAGTTCTTC. Protein product: CASGVGGASNGEQFF.

The sample holds one count of this clone. The chain recombines TRBV27 with TRBJ2-5; D may be TRBD1 (5 bases). There are 13 residues in the CDR3. Trimming shortened V by 6 bases and J by 4 bases, and 12 bases separated the two germline ends. The V gene's germline CDR1 is MNHEY and CDR2 SMNVEV (reference sequence). CDR3 protein: CASRGQGGETQYF. CDR3 bases: TGTGCCAGCAGGGGCCAGGGTGGAGAGACCCAGTACTTC.

CDR3 DNA sequence: TGCAGCGTTGAATTGGATCCGGGACAGAAACAGTTCTTC. Amino acid sequence: CSVELDPGQKQFF. The chain couples TRBV29-1 to TRBJ2-1, with TRBD1 identical over 7 bases. The CDR3 is 13 residues long. Germline V gene lookup returns CDR1 SQVTM and CDR2 ANQGSEA. V lost 2 bases and J lost 13; bases outside the gene matches: 11.

This clone was picked up many times. The CDR3 spells CASSQVGGTQYF. The DNA of the CDR3 is TGTGCCAGCAGCCAAGTGGGCGGTACGCAGTATTTT. The V call is TRBV4-2, the J call TRBJ2-3; D ambiguous. The CDR3 spans 12 residues. CDR1 is LGHNA, CDR2 YNFKEQ, per germline. V was clipped by 1 base and J by 8 bases, with 7 bases between them.

The rearrangement links TRBV29-1 to TRBJ1-3; a possible D gene is TRBD1 (6 bases). The CDR3 consists of 13 residues. Germline V lookup: CDR1 SQVTM, CDR2 ANQGSEA. With 6 bases removed from V and 3 bases from J, the gap between germline ends came to 12 bases. The CDR3, as DNA: TGCAGCGTCCTAACAGGGCTTGGAAACACCATATATTTT. Translating it yields CSVLTGLGNTIYF.

The J gene is TRBJ2-7, the V gene TRBV27; no firm D call. The CDR3 is 13 amino acids. Looked up from germline, CDR1 is MNHEY and CDR2 is SMNVEV (reference sequence). The V end was cut by 6 bases, the J end by 1 base, with 10 bases between. The CDR3 reads CASRLLGSYEQYF. The CDR3 DNA follows: TGTGCCAGCAGACTGCTAGGATCCTACGAGCAGTACTTC.

This clone was counted a single time. The chain couples TRBV30 to TRBJ2-5; possible D gene TRBD1, 5 bases. The germline V and J ends were trimmed by 4 bases and 4 bases, with 7 bases remaining between them. CDR1 GTSNPN and CDR2 SVGIG come from the germline V gene (reference sequence). The CDR3 has 11 amino acids. The CDR3 loop reads CAWTGRETQYF. The CDR3 nucleotides are TGTGCCTGGACAGGGCGAGAGACCCAGTACTTC.

The rearrangement uses TRBV4-2 and TRBJ2-7, with D unclear. CDR1 and CDR2 (germline): LGHNA, YNFKEQ. CDR3 size: 12 residues. V was trimmed by 1 base and J by 5 bases, leaving 6 bases between them. DNA of the CDR3: TGTGCCAGCAGCCAAGGTTTGGACGAGCAGTACTTC. This codes for CASSQGLDEQYF.

V gene TRBV30 combines with J gene TRBJ1-2; D gene ambiguous. V was trimmed by 3 bases and J by 8 bases, leaving 16 bases between them. CDR1 is GTSNPN and CDR2 is SVGIG in the germline V gene (reference sequence). The CDR3 is 13 amino acids. The DNA of the CDR3 is TGTGCCTGGAGAAAAGCCGGGTCGCAAGGCTACACCTTC. Protein sequence: CAWRKAGSQGYTF.

The V call is TRBV4-1, the J call TRBJ2-7, with D possibly being TRBD2 (5 bases). This CDR3 has 16 residues. The V end lost 4 bases, the J end lost 0 bases, and 16 bases lay between the germline ends. Germline CDR1 and CDR2: MGHRA and YSYEKL. The CDR3 is CASSPISGQNSYEQYF. The CDR3 coding sequence is TGCGCCAGCAGCCCAATAAGCGGTCAAAACTCCTACGAGCAGTACTTC.

The chain is built from TRBV27 and TRBJ1-1; TRBD1 agrees at 8 bases. Germline assignment: CDR1 MNHEY and CDR2 SMNVEV (reference sequence). V trimming: 3 bases; J trimming: 1 base; junction bases outside the gene matches: 1. CDR3 length equals 14 residues. This CDR3 is CASSFQGANTEAFF. CDR3 bases: TGTGCCAGCAGTTTCCAGGGGGCGAACACTGAAGCTTTCTTT.

The CDR3 region is CASSYLGASTDTQYF. The DNA for the CDR3 is TGTGCCAGCAGTTACCTCGGTGCTAGCACAGATACGCAGTATTTT. The chain couples TRBV6-6 to TRBJ2-3; D call uncertain. The germline gives CDR1 MNHNY, CDR2 SVGAGI (reference sequence). This CDR3 contains 15 residues. V was clipped by 2 bases and J by 0 bases, with 9 bases between them.

The rearrangement uses TRBV30 and TRBJ1-5; 7 positions agree with TRBD1. This CDR3 spans 12 amino acids. The germline CDR1 and CDR2 sequences are GTSNPN and SVGIG (reference sequence). The junction had 3 bases not matched to a gene; V was cut back by 5 bases and J by 5 bases. CDR3 in amino acids: CAWEGAHQPQHF. DNA for the CDR3: TGTGCCTGGGAGGGGGCCCATCAGCCCCAGCATTTT.

This sequence joins TRBV29-1 and TRBJ2-4; a weak D match, TRBD2 (6 bases). Germline values: CDR1 SQVTM, CDR2 ANQGSEA. The CDR3 consists of 14 residues. V gave up 6 bases and J gave up 0 bases, with 12 bases separating them. CDR3: CSVVERVAKNIQYF. The CDR3 DNA sequence: TGCAGCGTCGTCGAGCGGGTAGCCAAAAACATTCAGTACTTC.

The V and J genes are TRBV7-9 and TRBJ2-5; TRBD1 agrees at 7 bases. This CDR3 has 16 residues. Germline V CDR1 and CDR2: SEHNR, FQNEAQ (reference sequence). V shed 3 bases and J 0 bases; nucleotides not matched to a gene: 7. CDR3 sequence (DNA): TGTGCCAGCAGCTTTAACAGGGGTCCGTACCAAGAGACCCAGTACTTC. Its protein product is CASSFNRGPYQETQYF.

The rearrangement uses TRBV12-5 and TRBJ1-2, with D hard to call. This CDR3 region has 13 residues. Germline CDR1 is LGHNT and CDR2 is FRNRAP. Deletions cut 3 bases from V and 4 bases from J, with 9 bases between. The CDR3, as DNA: TGTGCTAGTGGTTTTGGGCAGACCTATGGCTACACCTTC. This codes for CASGFGQTYGYTF.

As regards this clone: The same CDR3 arises from other DNA sequences in this sample as well. V gene TRBV5-1 combines with J gene TRBJ2-7; 8 nucleotides match TRBD1. The CDR3 runs 13 residues. V was pared by 5 bases and J by 0 bases, with 1 base of the junction left unmatched. Germline V gene sequence: CDR1 SGHRS, CDR2 YFSETQ. This CDR3 reads CASSGTGSYEQYF. The CDR3 DNA is TGCGCCAGCAGTGGGACAGGCTCCTACGAGCAGTACTTC. The full variable domain, completed using reference TRBV5-1 and TRBJ2-7, is KAGVTQTPRYLIKTRGQQVTLSCSPISGHRSVSWYQQTPGQGLQFLFEYFSETQRNKGNFPGRFSGRQFSNSRSEMNVSTLELGDSALYLCASSGTGSYEQYFGPGTRLTVT.

The chain's CDR3 is CASGRDSSYEQYF. The DNA for the CDR3 is TGCGCCAGCGGACGAGACAGCTCCTACGAGCAGTACTTC. The chain uses TRBV4-1 and TRBJ2-7; TRBD1 might be the D (5 bases). This CDR3 has 13 amino acids. CDR1 MGHRA and CDR2 YSYEKL come from the germline V gene. V lost 8 bases and J 0 bases, leaving 11 bases between the germline ends.

CDR3 region: CASSQQMNTEAFF. As DNA, the CDR3 is TGTGCCAGCAGCCAACAAATGAACACTGAAGCTTTCTTT. This chain connects TRBV14 to TRBJ1-1; D gene unclear. Trimming removed 2 bases at V and 0 bases at J, with 4 bases between. From germline, CDR1 is SGHDN and CDR2 FVKESK. This CDR3 region has 13 residues.

V and J are TRBV19 and TRBJ2-2, with 12 bases that match TRBD2. After removal of 8 bases from V and 0 bases from J, the junction contained 7 bases not matched to a gene. The CDR3 covers 17 residues. Germline V gene data show CDR1 as LNHDA and CDR2 as SQIVND (reference sequence). The CDR3 nucleotides read TGTGCCAGTGGGCCACTAGCGGGGGGCCCGAACACCGGGGAGCTGTTTTTT. This translates into CASGPLAGGPNTGELFF. Combining the CDR3 with reference TRBV19 and TRBJ2-2 gives the whole variable domain DGGITQSPKYLFRKEGQNVTLSCEQNLNHDAMYWYRQDPGQGLRLIYYSQIVNDFQKGDIAEGYSVSREKKESFPLTVTSAQKNPTAFYLCASGPLAGGPNTGELFFGEGSRLTVL.

The chain links TRBV2 to TRBJ2-3; D is ambiguous. The V gene's germline CDR1 is SNHLY and CDR2 FYNNEI. The length of the CDR3 is 14 residues. The ends were cut back, 4 bases at V and 0 bases at J, with 8 bases in the middle. This CDR3 reads CASSGITSTDTQYF. The CDR3 DNA follows: TGTGCCAGCAGTGGTATAACTAGCACAGATACGCAGTATTTT.